A selection of T cell receptor beta chains follows, all from one sample in a study of T cell clones after liver transplantation. Assay: immunoSEQ multiplex PCR; the TCRdb copy retains only in-frame clones and omits some. The data contain about 75,000 clones, around 84% of them seen just once; the ten biggest clones take up about 2%. The specimen was CD4+ T cells from blood, collected less than 50 months after liver transplant. All receptors derive from a human patient who received a liver transplant. These T cells may partly come from the graft donor. Both conserved end residues are part of each CDR3. The D gene is left open where the match is weak. Some rows mark clone size as missing; the rest say once, few, many or name a class of expanded clone.

j_call clone_size d_call v_call cdr3_aa cdr3_nt
TRBJ1-2 . . TRBV18 CASSPTRVASGSNYGYTF TGTGCCAGCTCACCAACACGGGTCGCTTCCGGGTCGAACTATGGCTACACCTTC
TRBJ2-7 . TRBD1 TRBV5-4 CASRPRRTGGYEQYF TGTGCCAGCAGACCGAGGCGAACAGGGGGCTACGAGCAGTACTTC
TRBJ2-7 . TRBD2 TRBV28 CASSPALAGTVEQYF TGTGCCAGCAGTCCCGCTCTAGCGGGTACCGTCGAGCAGTACTTC
TRBJ2-5 once . TRBV30 CASGQGETQYF TGTGCTAGCGGACAAGGGGAGACCCAGTACTTC
TRBJ2-6 . . TRBV6-1 CASRGEGANVLTF TGTGCCAGCCGCGGGGAGGGGGCCAACGTCCTGACTTTC
TRBJ2-7 . . TRBV6-1 CASSDHGVGASYEQYF TGTGCCAGCAGTGACCATGGGGTAGGGGCTTCTTACGAGCAGTACTTC
TRBJ1-2 . . TRBV30 CAWTGVGQGTGGYTF TGTGCCTGGACTGGGGTAGGGCAGGGCACGGGCGGCTACACCTTC
TRBJ1-3 . . TRBV10-3 CAISRDTGNTIYF TGTGCCATCAGCCGGGACACCGGAAACACCATATATTTT
TRBJ1-6 medium-sized . TRBV6-1 CASSNGRLSWSPLHF TGTGCCAGCAGTAATGGACGGCTCAGCTGGTCACCCCTCCACTTT
TRBJ2-1 once . TRBV28 CASSSSIGGKINEQFF TGTGCCAGCAGTTCGTCAATCGGTGGGAAAATCAATGAGCAGTTCTTC
TRBJ1-1 . . TRBV6-4 CASSDSNGLNTEAFF TGTGCCAGCAGTGACTCGAACGGGCTGAACACTGAAGCTTTCTTT
TRBJ2-3 few . TRBV9 CASSVVSTGADTQYF TGTGCCAGCAGCGTAGTTTCCACCGGGGCAGATACGCAGTATTTT
TRBJ1-2 . . TRBV5-6 CASTEGGRGGYTF TGTGCCAGCACCGAAGGGGGACGGGGTGGCTACACCTTC
TRBJ2-1 . TRBD2 TRBV15 CATSRGLANTYNEQFF TGTGCCACCAGCAGGGGACTAGCGAATACCTACAATGAGCAGTTCTTC
TRBJ1-1 few . TRBV19 CASSMVTAYQAFF TGTGCCAGTAGTATGGTGACAGCTTATCAAGCTTTCTTT
TRBJ2-2 . TRBD2 TRBV19 CASRSGGTGELFF TGTGCCAGTAGAAGCGGGGGGACCGGGGAGCTGTTTTTT
TRBJ1-1 . TRBD1 TRBV7-2 CASSLVLGQGEAFF TGTGCCAGCAGCTTAGTTTTGGGACAGGGTGAAGCTTTCTTT
TRBJ1-4 . . TRBV2 CASSEARGKLFF TGTGCCAGCAGTGAAGCGCGGGGGAAACTGTTTTTT
TRBJ2-7 . . TRBV7-2 CASSVVDYEQYF TGTGCCAGCAGCGTTGTGGACTACGAGCAGTACTTC
TRBJ1-1 . . TRBV25-1 CASGIGGDTEAFF TGTGCCAGCGGGATCGGAGGGGACACTGAAGCTTTCTTT
TRBJ2-3 . . TRBV4-2 CASSQSPGYTDTQYF TGTGCCAGCAGCCAGTCTCCGGGGTACACAGATACGCAGTATTTT
TRBJ2-7 . . TRBV4-3 CASSLDLGDEQYF TGCGCCAGCAGCCTAGACCTAGGGGACGAGCAGTACTTC
TRBJ2-5 . TRBD1 TRBV7-3 CASSAGPQGAETQYF TGTGCCAGCAGCGCCGGACCCCAGGGGGCTGAGACCCAGTACTTC
TRBJ1-5 few . TRBV4-1 CASSQADQPQHF TGCGCCAGCAGCCAAGCAGATCAGCCCCAGCATTTT
TRBJ1-5 . . TRBV5-5 CASSPISNQPQHF TGTGCCAGCAGCCCAATTAGCAATCAGCCCCAGCATTTT
TRBJ2-2 . TRBD2 TRBV7-2 CASSFLTSGRNTGELFF TGTGCCAGCAGCTTTTTGACTAGCGGGAGGAACACCGGGGAGCTGTTTTTT
TRBJ2-7 . TRBD1 TRBV7-9 CASSSGTGGPHEQYF TGTGCCAGCAGCTCCGGGACAGGGGGCCCCCACGAGCAGTACTTC
TRBJ1-5 few . TRBV21-1 CASSKPPYSNQPQHF TGTGCCAGCAGCAAACCCCCTTATAGCAATCAGCCCCAGCATTTT
TRBJ2-3 . TRBD2 TRBV5-1 CASSPGLASNSDTQYF TGCGCCAGCAGCCCGGGACTAGCGAGCAACTCAGATACGCAGTATTTT
TRBJ2-1 . . TRBV20-1 CSASLGVEQFF TGCAGTGCCTCTCTAGGGGTCGAGCAGTTCTTC
TRBJ1-1 . . TRBV5-1 CASSLAEGNTEAFF TGCGCCAGCAGCCTTGCAGAGGGGAACACTGAAGCTTTCTTT
TRBJ1-4 . . TRBV7-2 CASSRTLQNEKLFF TGTGCCAGCAGCCGAACGCTACAGAATGAAAAACTGTTTTTT
TRBJ2-5 . . TRBV5-6 CASSLAVGGRWETQYF TGTGCCAGCAGCTTGGCCGTGGGGGGCCGGTGGGAGACCCAGTACTTC
TRBJ1-5 . TRBD1 TRBV6-1 CASSEAGRGIGQPQHF TGTGCCAGCAGTGAAGCGGGCAGGGGGATTGGTCAGCCCCAGCATTTT
TRBJ2-7 . TRBD2 TRBV7-9 CASSLVQTSGSVEQYF TGTGCCAGCAGCTTAGTCCAAACTAGCGGGAGTGTCGAGCAGTACTTC
TRBJ2-1 . TRBD1 TRBV29-1 CSAGTGNNEQFF TGCAGCGCTGGGACAGGGAACAATGAGCAGTTCTTC
TRBJ2-3 . . TRBV19 CATGSTDTQYF TGTGCCACGGGTAGCACAGATACGCAGTATTTT
TRBJ2-7 . TRBD2 TRBV11-1 CASSDGGGYEQYF TGTGCCAGCTCGGACGGGGGGGGCTACGAGCAGTACTTC
TRBJ1-1 . . TRBV14 CASSQFMNTEAFF TGTGCCAGCAGCCAATTTATGAACACTGAAGCTTTCTTT
TRBJ2-1 . TRBD2 TRBV25-1 CASSDPTSSYNEQFF TGTGCCAGCAGTGACCCGACTAGCAGCTACAATGAGCAGTTCTTC
TRBJ1-1 . . TRBV5-5 CASSLARVSTEAFF TGTGCCAGCAGCTTGGCAAGGGTGAGCACTGAAGCTTTCTTT
TRBJ1-1 . . TRBV28 CASSLPLKVNTEAFF TGTGCCAGCAGTTTACCCCTAAAGGTGAACACTGAAGCTTTCTTT
TRBJ2-3 . TRBD2 TRBV7-2 CASSSGLAGGMNTQYF TGTGCCAGCAGCTCGGGACTAGCGGGGGGTATGAATACGCAGTATTTT
TRBJ2-3 . TRBD1 TRBV11-3 CASSYGTGKTDTQYF TGTGCCAGCAGTTACGGGACAGGGAAGACAGATACGCAGTATTTT
TRBJ1-4 . . TRBV9 CASSPRTDRNEKLFF TGTGCCAGCAGCCCAAGGACGGACCGGAATGAAAAACTGTTTTTT
TRBJ2-7 . TRBD2 TRBV5-6 CASSRTSFYEQYF TGTGCCAGCAGCCGGACTAGCTTTTACGAGCAGTACTTC
TRBJ2-5 . . TRBV7-8 CASSLAFGGAKQETQYF TGTGCCAGCAGCTTAGCGTTTGGGGGAGCGAAACAAGAGACCCAGTACTTC